Shown below are 9 T cell receptor beta chains from a single sample sequenced in a study of T cell repertoires and HLA-DP antigens. Generated by immunoSEQ multiplex PCR, the TCRdb table keeps only in-frame clones and is missing some. The sample carries tens of thousands of clones, just under 80% recorded once. Their antigens are not known. Sequenced input: CD4+ T cells from PBMCs. The receptors shown here come from a man between 60 and 75 years old in good health and CMV-seronegative.

This clone was found once. This chain connects TRBV30 to TRBJ1-5; the D is unclear. In germline, CDR1 is GTSNPN, CDR2 SVGIG (reference sequence). V dropped 2 bases and J dropped 4 bases, with 6 bases sitting between them. This CDR3 spans 12 amino acids. CDR3 loop: CAWSRGNQPQHF. The CDR3, as DNA: TGTGCCTGGAGTCGCGGAAATCAGCCCCAGCATTTT.

The V gene is TRBV7-6, the J gene TRBJ2-2, with D perhaps matching TRBD2 (5 bases). Germline-derived CDR1 and CDR2 are SGHVS and FNYEAQ. This CDR3 contains 16 residues. Trimming cost V 1 base and J 2 bases, with 11 bases left between them. CDR3 sequence (DNA): TGTGCCAGCAGCTTAGTGGGCAGCGGAAACACCGGGGAGCTGTTTTTT. Translating it yields CASSLVGSGNTGELFF. Drawing the rest from reference TRBV7-6 and TRBJ2-2, the complete variable domain is GAGVSQSPRYKVTKRGQDVALRCDPISGHVSLYWYRQALGQGPEFLTYFNYEAQQDKSGLPNDRFSAERPEGSISTLTIQRTEQRDSAMYRCASSLVGSGNTGELFFGEGSRLTVL.

This clone was seen a handful of times. This sequence joins TRBV6-4 and TRBJ1-1; 7 positions match TRBD1. CDR1 is MRHNA, CDR2 SNTAGT, per germline. The junction had 2 bases not matched to a gene; V was cut back by 0 bases and J by 4 bases. The CDR3 totals 14 residues. The CDR3 DNA reads as TGTGCCAGCAGTGACTCGAACAGGGGCACTGAAGCTTTCTTT. Its translation is CASSDSNRGTEAFF.

The chain links TRBV11-1 to TRBJ2-7, with TRBD1 as a possible D gene (5 bases). This CDR3 is built from 14 residues. CDR1 and CDR2 (germline): SGHAT, FQDESV (reference sequence). Trimming took 0 bases from V and 4 from J, leaving 10 bases between them. The CDR3 protein is CASSLAAGIYEQYF. DNA of the CDR3: TGTGCCAGCAGCTTAGCGGCAGGGATTTACGAGCAGTACTTC.

This clone occurred once. This rearrangement joins TRBV28 to TRBJ2-7; 10 bases map to TRBD1. V gave up 3 bases and J gave up 2 bases; unmatched junction bases: 7. CDR3 length: 16 amino acids. Germline assignment: CDR1 MDHEN and CDR2 SYDVKM. The CDR3 reads CASSFGGQGIPYEQYF. The CDR3 DNA is TGTGCCAGCAGTTTTGGGGGACAGGGGATACCCTACGAGCAGTACTTC.

V usage is TRBV5-6 and J usage is TRBJ2-4; 10 bases are shared with TRBD1. J lost 0 bases, V lost 0 bases, and 0 bases had no gene match. Germline V gene sequence: CDR1 SGHDT, CDR2 YYEEEE. This CDR3 has 16 amino acids. The CDR3 is CASSLGDRGAKNIQYF. CDR3 nucleotide sequence: TGTGCCAGCAGCTTGGGGGACAGGGGAGCCAAAAACATTCAGTACTTC. The full variable domain, rest sourced from reference TRBV5-6 and TRBJ2-4, is DAGVTQSPTHLIKTRGQQVTLRCSPKSGHDTVSWYQQALGQGPQFIFQYYEEEERQRGNFPDRFSGHQFPNYSSELNVNALLLGDSALYLCASSLGDRGAKNIQYFGAGTRLSVL.

V gene TRBV19 combines with J gene TRBJ2-3, with D maybe TRBD2 (7 bases). This CDR3 has 13 residues. Trimming left V 7 bases short and J 4 bases short, with 12 bases between. CDR1 LNHDA and CDR2 SQIVND come from the germline V gene (reference sequence). The CDR3 region has the DNA TGTGCCAGTATGGGGGGGCGGGCAGATACGCAGTATTTT. Its translation: CASMGGRADTQYF.

This rearrangement joins TRBV6-4 to TRBJ1-4; TRBD1 matches at 11 bases. After removal of 5 bases from V and 7 bases from J, the junction contained 3 bases not matched to a gene. Germline V gene data show CDR1 as MRHNA and CDR2 as SNTAGT. The CDR3 runs to 14 residues. CDR3 protein: CASSPGTGGEKLFF. The CDR3 region has the DNA TGTGCCAGCAGTCCCGGGACAGGGGGTGAAAAACTGTTTTTT.

This chain links TRBV11-2 with TRBJ1-3; no clear D gene. Trimming took off 4 bases at V and 8 bases at J, with 12 bases between the two ends. This CDR3 contains 13 residues. Looked up from germline, CDR1 is SGHAT and CDR2 is FQNNGV. The CDR3 bases are TGTGCCAGCAGCTCGGTTATCGGGGACACCATATATTTT. Its translation is CASSSVIGDTIYF.